The clone carrying this T cell receptor beta chain was seen at least ten times. Its antigen is as yet unknown. This sample is drawn from a study of breast tumors, draining lymph nodes, adjacent tissues. TCRdb re-called the multiplex PCR reads with MiXCR, one entry per CDR3 protein. In the table there are roughly 86,000 distinct CDR3 sequences, under 25% of which are singletons. The lymph nodes were axillary draining lymph nodes from breast cancer patients. Study-level points and caveats: Tumor T cell lymph node origin was a supported hypothesis, not proven.

V lost 5 bases, J lost 2 bases, and 7 bases stayed unmatched. Per the germline V gene, CDR1 is SEHNR and CDR2 is FQNEAQ (reference sequence). CDR3 length: 16 amino acids. Sequenced: axillary lymph node tissue. The chain joins TRBV7-9 to TRBJ2-7; 12 bases are shared with TRBD2. The TCR originated in a female donor with breast cancer. Some clones in this sample may be carry-over from other donors' samples. CDR3 nucleotide sequence: TGTGCCAGCAGCGGAGGACTAGCGGGGCAAGCCTACGAGCAGTACTTC. It translates to CASSGGLAGQAYEQYF.